This paragraph reports one T cell receptor (beta chain). The antigen is undetermined. This sample is drawn from a study of post-analysis software for immune sequencing data. Study-wide findings and caveats: In patients, TRBV5-6, TRBV5-1 and TRBV20-1 belonged to five or six TRBV segments found more frequently than in controls. There was significantly lower normalized Chao1 diversity in multiple sclerosis patients than in controls.

The CDR3 has 15 amino acids. Germline loops: CDR1 SGHTA, CDR2 FQGNSA. Presence of unique molecular identifiers characterized the TCR beta cDNA libraries. With roughly 0.9 to 11 million T cells as the source, roughly 0.5 million cDNA molecules resulted. TCRdb used MiXCR to reprocess the PCR reads, holding one entry per CDR3 protein. The sample carries roughly 800,000 distinct CDR3 sequences, approximately 44% recorded once. What was sequenced was blood. This clonotype originated in a girl aged 5-17 years with multiple sclerosis. V usage is TRBV7-2 and J usage is TRBJ2-4, with unresolved D. The end of the DNA aligns better with TRBJ2-7, so the J call may be wrong. The CDR3 loop is CASSLVGLVGGEQYF. Here the CDR3 DNA reads TGTGCCAGCAGCTTAGTAGGGCTAGTCGGCGGCGAGCAGTACTTC.